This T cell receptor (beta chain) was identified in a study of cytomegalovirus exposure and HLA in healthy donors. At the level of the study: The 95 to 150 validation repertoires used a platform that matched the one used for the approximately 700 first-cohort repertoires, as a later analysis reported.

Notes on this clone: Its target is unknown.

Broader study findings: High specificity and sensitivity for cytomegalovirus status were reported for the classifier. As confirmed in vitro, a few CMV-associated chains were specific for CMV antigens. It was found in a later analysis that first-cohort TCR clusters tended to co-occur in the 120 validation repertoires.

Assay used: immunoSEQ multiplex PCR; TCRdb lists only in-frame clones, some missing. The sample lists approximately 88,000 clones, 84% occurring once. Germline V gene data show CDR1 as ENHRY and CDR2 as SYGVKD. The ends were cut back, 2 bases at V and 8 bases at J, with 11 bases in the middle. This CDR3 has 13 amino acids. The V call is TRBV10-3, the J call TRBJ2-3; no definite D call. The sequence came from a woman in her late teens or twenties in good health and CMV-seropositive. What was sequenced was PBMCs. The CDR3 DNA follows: TGTGCCATCAGTGAGGACAACTGGCCTACGCAGTATTTT. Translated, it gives CAISEDNWPTQYF.